This T cell receptor beta chain came from a study of shared clonotypes between healthy human individuals. Method: immunoSEQ multiplex PCR; TCRdb's copy keeps in-frame clones and lacks some. The sample lists approximately 810,000 clones, 80% to 95% occurring once. Terminally differentiated effector memory CD45RA+ cells were excluded from the naive CD8 cells, which were CD45RO-negative and positively selected for CCR7. Between the trimmed V and J ends, which lost 2 bases and 13 bases, there was a span of 11 bases. Germline loops: CDR1 MNHNS, CDR2 SASEGT. The CDR3 contains 11 residues. The receptor comes from a man aged 25 to 45 in good health. The J gene is TRBJ2-5, the V gene TRBV6-1, with D uncertain. The sample taken for sequencing was naive CD8+ T cells sorted from blood. CDR3: CASSEYLFSYF. CDR3 coding DNA: TGTGCCAGCAGTGAATATTTATTTTCGTACTTC.